This is a list of T cell receptor beta chains from one sample in a study of blood T cell repertoires in COVID-19. Profiling relied on immunoSEQ multiplex PCR, and the TCRdb table lists in-frame clones only, not all of them. The table records under 150,000 clones, 87% of them present only once. The sample taken for sequencing was peripheral blood. These receptor sequences come from a man between 50 and 59 years old with active COVID-19. The CDR3 runs from the conserved cysteine through the conserved F or W. The D gene is left open where the match is weak. Not every row has a clone size; where given, it reads once, few, many or a size class.

CDR3aa	CDR3nt	d_gene	abundance	v_gene	j_gene
CASSADSFNYGYTF	TGTGCCAGCAGTGCGGACAGTTTCAACTATGGCTACACCTTC	.	once	TRBV25-1	TRBJ1-2
CAWSGGGDQPQHF	TGTGCCTGGAGTGGAGGCGGGGATCAGCCCCAGCATTTT	.	.	TRBV30	TRBJ1-5
CASSLEGASGNEQYF	TGCGCCAGCAGCTTGGAAGGTGCCTCGGGGAACGAGCAGTACTTC	.	few	TRBV5-1	TRBJ2-7
CACPNPGGNTIYF	TGTGCCTGCCCGAATCCGGGAGGAAACACCATATATTTT	.	.	TRBV30	TRBJ1-3
CADLGGGDNSPLHF	TGCGCCGACTTAGGAGGTGGGGATAATTCACCCCTCCACTTT	.	few	TRBV10-1	TRBJ1-6
CASSPTGIGQPQHF	TGTGCCAGCAGCCCTACAGGGATCGGCCAGCCCCAGCATTTT	.	few	TRBV7-2	TRBJ1-5
CASSYPTSNEQFF	TGTGCCAGCAGCTACCCGACTAGCAATGAGCAGTTCTTC	.	.	TRBV11-2	TRBJ2-1
CASSLETGDFYGYTF	TGCGCCAGCAGCTTGGAGACAGGGGATTTCTATGGCTACACCTTC	TRBD1	.	TRBV5-1	TRBJ1-2
CASSLSGNYGYTF	TGTGCCAGCAGCTTGTCAGGGAACTATGGCTACACCTTC	.	.	TRBV5-6	TRBJ1-2
CASRPGGDDTEAFF	TGTGCCAGCAGGCCCGGGGGGGATGACACTGAAGCTTTCTTT	.	.	TRBV5-4	TRBJ1-1
CASSLRGSTEAFF	TGTGCCAGCAGCTTGCGGGGTTCGACTGAAGCTTTCTTT	.	.	TRBV5-4	TRBJ1-1
CASSPPMAGGNEQYF	TGTGCCAGCTCACCTCCTATGGCAGGGGGCAACGAGCAGTACTTC	TRBD1	.	TRBV18	TRBJ2-7
CASSWPGQGMREQFF	TGCGCCAGCAGCTGGCCGGGACAGGGGATGCGGGAGCAGTTCTTC	TRBD1	.	TRBV5-1	TRBJ2-1
CASGLATGGSSEAFF	TGTGCTAGTGGTTTGGCGACAGGGGGAAGTTCCGAAGCTTTCTTT	TRBD1	few	TRBV12-5	TRBJ1-1
CASKLDGGRETQYF	TGTGCCAGCAAATTGGATGGGGGGAGAGAGACCCAGTACTTC	.	.	TRBV6-5	TRBJ2-5
CASSQELSGSSTDTQYF	TGCGCCAGCAGCCAAGAACTGAGCGGCTCTAGCACAGATACGCAGTATTTT	.	.	TRBV4-1	TRBJ2-3
CASSSRGYTEAFF	TGTGCCAGCAGCTCCAGGGGTTACACTGAAGCTTTCTTT	.	.	TRBV7-9	TRBJ1-1
CASSVGGQGNTIYF	TGTGCCAGCAGCGTAGGGGGCCAGGGAAACACCATATATTTT	TRBD1	.	TRBV6-5	TRBJ1-3
CATSLESDFSGNTIYF	TGTGCCACCAGTTTAGAGTCGGACTTCTCTGGAAACACCATATATTTT	.	.	TRBV24-1	TRBJ1-3
CASSHPPATRNEQFF	TGTGCCAGCAGCCACCCGCCGGCTACCAGGAATGAGCAGTTCTTC	.	.	TRBV7-2	TRBJ2-1
CASSLENSNQPQHF	TGTGCCAGCAGCTTGGAGAATAGCAATCAGCCCCAGCATTTT	.	.	TRBV11-3	TRBJ1-5
CASAPFAGGRPDTQYF	TGTGCCAGCGCCCCTTTTGCGGGGGGGCGCCCAGATACGCAGTATTTT	TRBD2	.	TRBV6-4	TRBJ2-3
CASSLGRAGSYEQYF	TGTGCCAGCAGCTTAGGTCGCGCAGGATCCTACGAGCAGTACTTC	.	.	TRBV7-2	TRBJ2-7
CASSIYEGQPQHF	TGTGCCAGTAGTATTTATGAGGGTCAGCCCCAGCATTTT	.	few	TRBV19	TRBJ1-5
CASSAGDYGYTF	TGTGCCAGCAGCGCAGGGGACTATGGCTACACCTTC	.	.	TRBV7-9	TRBJ1-2
CAISEFTSGDTGELFF	TGTGCCATCAGTGAGTTCACTAGCGGGGACACCGGGGAGCTGTTTTTT	TRBD2	.	TRBV10-3	TRBJ2-2
CASRLGGANEKLFF	TGTGCCAGCAGACTCGGAGGGGCTAATGAAAAACTGTTTTTT	.	.	TRBV6-5	TRBJ1-4
CASTKPGKQETQYF	TGTGCCAGCACTAAACCAGGCAAGCAAGAGACCCAGTACTTC	.	.	TRBV6-5	TRBJ2-5
CASSMTVTSSLTSYEQYF	TGTGCCAGCAGTATGACAGTAACTAGCTCCCTGACCTCCTACGAGCAGTACTTC	.	.	TRBV3-1/TRBV3-2	TRBJ2-7